The rows below give T cell receptor beta chains drawn from one sample of a study of vaccination effects on CD4 cells after COVID-19. The antigens these receptors bind are not known. This table comes from immunoSEQ multiplex PCR, and its TCRdb copy is limited to in-frame clones, with some not included. The top ten clones hold 7% of a sample with 45,000 to 60,000 clones, around 70% of them seen once. This material consisted of CD4+ T cells from PBMCs cultured without peptide, taken after COVID-19 vaccination. These receptors were collected from a human donor who received a COVID-19 vaccine. Each CDR3 is given with its conserved first and last residue. A D gene is named only where the DNA matches it firmly. Only some rows state a clone size, as once, few, many or a class for expanded clones.

TGCGCCAGCAGCCATACGTTCAGGGGCGCTAGAAACACTGAAGCTTTCTTT | CASSHTFRGARNTEAFF | TRBJ1-1 | . | TRBV4-1 | .
TGCGCCAGCAGCCCCCTGGACAGGGAGACAGATACGCAGTATTTT | CASSPLDRETDTQYF | TRBJ2-3 | . | TRBV4-1 | TRBD1
TGTGCCAGCAGCTTCCAATATGGCTACACCTTC | CASSFQYGYTF | TRBJ1-2 | . | TRBV5-5 | .
TGTGCCAGCAGCCCCCTTAGTGAGCAGTACTTC | CASSPLSEQYF | TRBJ2-7 | . | TRBV7-2 | .
TGTGCCAGCAGCTCAAACAGGGGGCGGGATTGGTACGAGCAGTACTTC | CASSSNRGRDWYEQYF | TRBJ2-7 | once | TRBV11-2 | TRBD1
TGTGCCAGCAGCTATAGGGGGCGCAACACCGGGGAGCTGTTTTTT | CASSYRGRNTGELFF | TRBJ2-2 | . | TRBV5-4 | TRBD1
TGTGCCAGCATAGGGGGCGCGAACACTGAAGCTTTCTTT | CASIGGANTEAFF | TRBJ1-1 | . | TRBV2 | TRBD1
TGTGCCAGCAGTTTTGGGGATCCGGTACCGGTAAACTTC | CASSFGDPVPVNF | TRBJ2-7 | . | TRBV12-3/TRBV12-4 | .
TGTGCCAGCAGTGAAGTTGAGACCCAGTACTTC | CASSEVETQYF | TRBJ2-5 | . | TRBV2 | .
TGCGCCAGCAGCTTGGGGTCGGGGGCCGGAAACACCATATATTTT | CASSLGSGAGNTIYF | TRBJ1-3 | once | TRBV5-1 | .
TGCGCCAGCAGCGTGGGACAGGGGACTCTCTATGGCTACACCTTC | CASSVGQGTLYGYTF | TRBJ1-2 | . | TRBV5-1 | TRBD1
TGTGCCAGCAGTTTTGGTGGGGGTCGAAGGCATGGTGAGCAGTTCTTC | CASSFGGGRRHGEQFF | TRBJ2-1 | . | TRBV6-5 | .
TGTGCCAGCAGTCGGACTAGCGGGGGCTCCCGGGTTGACACAGATACGCAGTATTTT | CASSRTSGGSRVDTDTQYF | TRBJ2-3 | . | TRBV28 | TRBD2
TGTGCCAGCTCACGCCACAGCACAGATACGCAGTATTTT | CASSRHSTDTQYF | TRBJ2-3 | . | TRBV18 | .
TGTGCCAGTAGTATAGGGCCAGGTCAAGAGACCCAGTACTTC | CASSIGPGQETQYF | TRBJ2-5 | . | TRBV19 | .
TGCGCCAGCAGTGACCCGGGACTAGGGGTTCGCGAGCAGTACTTC | CASSDPGLGVREQYF | TRBJ2-7 | . | TRBV10-2 | TRBD2
TGTGCCAGCAGCCAAGGACGGGAGTATACGCAGTATTTT | CASSQGREYTQYF | TRBJ2-3 | . | TRBV14 | .
TGTGCCATCAGTGGTTCGACAGGAGCCTACGAGCAGTACTTC | CAISGSTGAYEQYF | TRBJ2-7 | . | TRBV10-3 | .
TGTGCCAGCAAAAGGACTAGCGGGACCTACAATGAGCAGTTCTTC | CASKRTSGTYNEQFF | TRBJ2-1 | . | TRBV2 | TRBD2
TGCGCCAGCAGCTGGGACGGGACTTCCCAAGAGACCCAGTACTTC | CASSWDGTSQETQYF | TRBJ2-5 | . | TRBV5-1 | .
TGTGCCAGCCGGGGGGAGCGGGAGCAGTTCTTC | CASRGEREQFF | TRBJ2-1 | . | TRBV6-5 | TRBD2
TGTGCCAGCAGCCAGGGTGCAGGGGGCTACAATGAGCAGTTCTTC | CASSQGAGGYNEQFF | TRBJ2-1 | . | TRBV7-9 | TRBD1